This T cell receptor (beta chain) was identified in a study of cytotoxic CD8 clonotypes in ibrutinib-treated CLL. Generated by immunoSEQ multiplex PCR, the TCRdb table keeps only in-frame clones and is missing some. This sample has approximately 300,000 clones, with roughly 80% found just once. The germline gives CDR1 SQVTM, CDR2 ANQGSEA. V was clipped by 7 bases and J by 1 base; unmatched bases: 6. This CDR3 has 14 residues. V gene TRBV29-1 combines with J gene TRBJ1-3; 8 bases are a match to TRBD1. The receptor's source is a human donor with chronic lymphocytic leukemia. Specimen: PBMCs, collected before ibrutinib treatment. This CDR3 is CSGTDRGSGNTIYF. CDR3 sequence (DNA): TGCAGCGGAACCGACAGGGGATCTGGAAACACCATATATTTT.